This is a list of T cell receptor beta chains from one sample in a study of T cell responses to AZD1222 COVID-19 vaccine. TCRdb's table, derived via immunoSEQ multiplex PCR, lists solely in-frame clones and lacks some. The sample records 150,000 to 170,000 clones, roughly nine tenths being singletons. The specimen was peripheral blood, collected on day 0 of AZD1222 vaccination. The receptors derive from an adult in good health. Each CDR3 is given with its conserved first and last residue. D genes are given only for firm matches. Size tells how often a clone was seen (once, few, many) or the class of an expanded clone, and some rows leave it out.

TRBV9	.	TRBJ2-7	TRBD1	15	TGTGCCAGCAGCGTAGGCGGGACAGGCTTCTACGAGCAGTACTTC	CASSVGGTGFYEQYF
TRBV7-6	.	TRBJ2-5	TRBD2	15	TGTGCCAGCAGTCAGGAGATCCGGGGGGGCCAGACCCAGTACTTC	CASSQEIRGGQTQYF
TRBV5-1	few	TRBJ1-2	.	13	TGCGCCAGCAGCTTGGCAGGGGCCGCCACCTACACCTTC	CASSLAGAATYTF
TRBV5-4	once	TRBJ2-1	TRBD2	16	TGTGCCAGCACCTCCCCCCCCGGGACTAGCGACAATGAGCAGTTCTTC	CASTSPPGTSDNEQFF
TRBV6-5	.	TRBJ1-2	.	13	TGTGCCAGCAGTTACTCCGGGACAAACGGCTACACCTTC	CASSYSGTNGYTF
TRBV11-1	few	TRBJ2-4	TRBD2	15	TGTGCCAGCAGCTCATCGGGGGGTGCCAAAAACATTCAGTACTTC	CASSSSGGAKNIQYF
TRBV15	.	TRBJ2-3	.	14	TGTGCCACCAGCCAGGGGGGGAACACAGATACGCAGTATTTT	CATSQGGNTDTQYF
TRBV6-1	once	TRBJ2-2	TRBD1	20	TGTGCCAGCAGTGAAGCCCATCCCAAAGCGGACAGGGGGATCACCGGGGAGCTGTTTTTT	CASSEAHPKADRGITGELFF
TRBV4-2	.	TRBJ1-2	.	15	TGTGCCAGCAGCCAAGTGACGCCAAGTAGCTATGGCTACACCTTC	CASSQVTPSSYGYTF
TRBV2	once	TRBJ2-3	.	14	TGTGCCAGCTTGGATAACTCAGACACAGATACGCAGTATTTT	CASLDNSDTDTQYF
TRBV11-2	.	TRBJ1-1	.	13	TGTGCCAGCAGCTTCCACGCGGGCACTGAAGCTTTCTTT	CASSFHAGTEAFF
TRBV10-3	.	TRBJ1-4	.	12	TGTGCCATCAGCCGAGGGAGCGAAAAACTGTTTTTT	CAISRGSEKLFF
TRBV18	.	TRBJ2-2	.	13	TGTGCCAGCTCACCTCCCGTAACCGGGGAGCTGTTTTTT	CASSPPVTGELFF
TRBV15	.	TRBJ2-3	.	13	TGTGCCACCAGCAGAAGACAATCAGATACGCAGTATTTT	CATSRRQSDTQYF
TRBV27	.	TRBJ2-7	TRBD1	12	TGTGCCAGCGGGACAGGGGGCTGGGAGCAGTACTTC	CASGTGGWEQYF
TRBV4-1	once	TRBJ2-7	.	15	TGCGCCAGCAGCCGCACAGAGGGAGGGAGGGGGGAGCAGTACTTC	CASSRTEGGRGEQYF
TRBV7-2	.	TRBJ1-6	.	16	TGTGCCAGCAGCGCTTCCCCGGGACTTGCAAATTCACCCCTCCACTTT	CASSASPGLANSPLHF
TRBV3-1/TRBV3-2	.	TRBJ1-2	.	13	TGTGCCAGCAGCCAAGGCCAGTCCTATGGCTACACCTTC	CASSQGQSYGYTF
TRBV10-1	.	TRBJ2-1	TRBD2	16	TGCGCCAGCAGCGACCTAGCGGGAGGGCCCTCCCATGAGCAGTTCTTC	CASSDLAGGPSHEQFF
TRBV6-4	.	TRBJ2-7	.	12	TGTGCCAGCGTTTGGCGTGTCTACGAGCAGTACTTC	CASVWRVYEQYF
TRBV4-1	.	TRBJ2-7	TRBD1	14	TGCGCCAGCAGCCGAAGGGACAGGGCCTACGAGCAGTACTTC	CASSRRDRAYEQYF
TRBV5-6	few	TRBJ1-3	.	11	TGTGCCAGCAGCTTACGAAACACCATATATTTT	CASSLRNTIYF
TRBV12-3/TRBV12-4	.	TRBJ2-1	.	13	TGTGCCTCCAAGGGGCTTTGGTCCAATGAGCAGTTCTTC	CASKGLWSNEQFF
TRBV5-1	once	TRBJ1-1	.	13	TGCGCCAGCAGCTCCTCCGGGGACACTGAAGCTTTCTTT	CASSSSGDTEAFF
TRBV11-1	.	TRBJ1-1	.	14	TGTGCCAGCAGCCCCCGTGTTGGGACGGCTGAAGCTTTCTTT	CASSPRVGTAEAFF
TRBV14	.	TRBJ2-7	.	14	TGTGCCAGCAGCCTCCTACAGGGTTGGTACGAGCAGTACTTC	CASSLLQGWYEQYF
TRBV12-3/TRBV12-4	.	TRBJ1-1	.	13	TGTGCCAGCACCCGAAGGGGGATCACTGAAGCTTTCTTT	CASTRRGITEAFF